This T cell receptor (beta chain) was recorded in a study of CD8+ T cells in alopecia areata. Germline V gene lookup returns CDR1 SGHRS and CDR2 YFSETQ. Trimming took off 4 bases at V and 9 bases at J, with 26 bases between the two ends. This CDR3 has 17 residues. Study-wide findings and caveats: Scalp sample sequencing also detects resident alphabeta T cells of normal skin. Lesional scalp displayed greater clonality than normal scalp, most notably in alopecia totalis/universalis.

Sequencing relied on a cDNA template that was reverse transcribed from extracted RNA. Profiling relied on immunoSEQ multiplex PCR, and the TCRdb table lists in-frame clones only, not all of them. This table has under 250,000 clones, 57% appearing once. This clone has more than one count but fewer than ten. No antigen is known for it. This sequence originates from a human donor with alopecia areata. Sequences were derived from CD4+ T cells sorted from blood, sampled at week 0. This chain connects TRBV5-1 to TRBJ2-1, with D possibly being TRBD2 (5 bases). The CDR3 protein is CASSPNMPSGVPTEQFF. The CDR3 nucleotides read TGCGCCAGCAGCCCCAATATGCCCTCCGGGGTTCCTACTGAGCAGTTCTTC.